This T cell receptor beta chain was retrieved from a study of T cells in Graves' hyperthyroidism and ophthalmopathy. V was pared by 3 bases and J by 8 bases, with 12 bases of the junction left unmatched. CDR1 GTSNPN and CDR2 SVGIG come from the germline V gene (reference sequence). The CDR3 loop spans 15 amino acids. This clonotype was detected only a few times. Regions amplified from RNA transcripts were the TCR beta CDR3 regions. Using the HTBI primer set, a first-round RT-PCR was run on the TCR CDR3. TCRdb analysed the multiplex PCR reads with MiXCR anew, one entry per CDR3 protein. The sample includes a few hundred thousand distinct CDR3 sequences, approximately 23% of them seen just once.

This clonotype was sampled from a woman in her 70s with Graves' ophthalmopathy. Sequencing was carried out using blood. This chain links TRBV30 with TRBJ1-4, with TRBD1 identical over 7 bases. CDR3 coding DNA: TGTGCCTGGAGGCTCAGGGGGGACCCGGAGGAAAAACTGTTTTTT. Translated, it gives CAWRLRGDPEEKLFF.